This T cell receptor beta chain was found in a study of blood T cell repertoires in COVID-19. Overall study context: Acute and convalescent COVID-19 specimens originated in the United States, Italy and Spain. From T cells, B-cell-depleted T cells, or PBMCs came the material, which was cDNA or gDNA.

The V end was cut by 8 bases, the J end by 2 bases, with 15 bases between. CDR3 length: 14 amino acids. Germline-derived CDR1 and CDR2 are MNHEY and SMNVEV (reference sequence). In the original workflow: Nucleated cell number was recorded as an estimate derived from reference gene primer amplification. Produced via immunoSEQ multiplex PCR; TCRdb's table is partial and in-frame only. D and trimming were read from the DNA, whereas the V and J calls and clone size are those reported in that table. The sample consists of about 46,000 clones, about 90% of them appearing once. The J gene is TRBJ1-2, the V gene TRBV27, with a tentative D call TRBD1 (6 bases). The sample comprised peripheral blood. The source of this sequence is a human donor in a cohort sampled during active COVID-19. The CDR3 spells CASGRAGANYGYTF. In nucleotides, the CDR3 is TGTGCCAGCGGTAGGGCAGGGGCCAACTATGGCTACACCTTC.